The sequence of this T cell receptor beta chain was determined in a study of technical replicates of blood from several donors (dated by TCRdb to the late 2010s). Library preparation used the immunoSEQ multiplex PCR assay. Not all clones reach the TCRdb copy of this immuneACCESS table, which keeps in-frame sequences only. Checked studies attribute under half of the gap to unresolved V genes and leave the rest unexplained. The sample table contains tens of thousands of clones; only one count was recorded for about 96% of them. The ten biggest clones cover around 0.2% of the sample. About this clone itself: Its antigen is unknown. Qualities for individual bases were not recorded, and no much larger clone is one base off.

The specimen was T cells isolated from PBMCs. The clonotype comes from a human donor in good health.

Read as DNA, the sequence is TGTGCCATCAGTGAGTTAACTAGCGGGAGTGCCGGGGAGCTGTTTTTT. It specifies CAISELTSGSAGELFF. The sequence is built from TRBV10-3 and TRBJ2-2; the junction holds 11 bases that match TRBD2. Based on the germline V gene, the CDR1 and CDR2 sequences are ENHRY and SYGVKD. Counted from cysteine to phenylalanine, this CDR3 has 16 amino acids. The CDR3 DNA has 48 bases and is translated from base 1. Trimming removed 1 base from V and 6 bases from J; the gene matches leave 4 bases unexplained.